The source of this T cell receptor beta chain is a study of T cells in Graves' hyperthyroidism and ophthalmopathy. V was clipped by 3 bases and J by 6 bases, with 16 bases between them. Germline V gene sequence: CDR1 SGHTA, CDR2 FQGTGA. The CDR3 sequence is 15 residues long. RNA transcripts served as the template for amplifying TCR beta CDR3 regions. Initially, a first-round RT-PCR of the TCR CDR3 employed the HTBI primer set. TCRdb used MiXCR to reprocess the multiplex PCR reads, holding one entry per CDR3 protein. Counted here are about 560,000 distinct CDR3 sequences, around 15% occurring once; the ten biggest clones make up more than 11%.

The receptor was derived from a woman aged 35 to 49 with Graves' hyperthyroidism. The sequencing sample was made of blood. The rearrangement uses TRBV7-3 and TRBJ2-3; no firm D call. CDR3 coding DNA: TGTGCCAGCAGCTTGGGCATGGGTATTTTGGATACGCAGTATTTT. Translated, it gives CASSLGMGILDTQYF.